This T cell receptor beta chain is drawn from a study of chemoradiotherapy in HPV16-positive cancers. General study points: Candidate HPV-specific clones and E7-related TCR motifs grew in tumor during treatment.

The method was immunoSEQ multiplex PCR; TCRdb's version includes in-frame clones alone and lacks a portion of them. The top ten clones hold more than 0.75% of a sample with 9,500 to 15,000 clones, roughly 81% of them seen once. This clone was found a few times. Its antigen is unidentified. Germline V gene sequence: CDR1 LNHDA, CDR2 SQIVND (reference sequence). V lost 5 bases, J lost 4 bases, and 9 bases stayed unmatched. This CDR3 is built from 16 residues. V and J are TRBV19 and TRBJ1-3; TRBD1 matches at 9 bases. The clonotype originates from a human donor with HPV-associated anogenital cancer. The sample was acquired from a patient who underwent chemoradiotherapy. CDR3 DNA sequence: TGTGCCAGTAGTTTACACCGGGACAGGGAAGGAAACACCATATATTTT. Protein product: CASSLHRDREGNTIYF.